One and the same sample provided the 13 T cell receptor beta chains below, sequenced in a study of T-cell reconstitution after alpha-beta-depleted transplantation in children. This sample's TCRbeta library carried unique molecular identifier barcodes. TCRdb processed the PCR reads anew with MiXCR; each CDR3 protein has one entry. This table holds 800,000 to 1,000,000 distinct CDR3 sequences, less than 30% found once. The sequencing used PBMCs, mostly from graft donor cells, collected 360 days after TCRalphabeta/CD19-depleted stem cell transplant. The receptors shown here come from a boy younger than two who had a stem cell transplant for SCID, so the T cells may come from the graft donor.

This clonotype turned up a few times. This chain connects TRBV6-1 to TRBJ2-5; 10 positions agree with TRBD2. CDR1 and CDR2 (germline): MNHNS, SASEGT. V lost 6 bases and J lost 5; bases outside the gene matches: 6. CDR3 size: 14 residues. The CDR3 protein is CASRNSGGLETQYF. The CDR3 DNA sequence: TGTGCCAGCAGGAATAGCGGGGGGTTGGAGACCCAGTACTTC.

This rearrangement joins TRBV6-5 to TRBJ1-1; D might be TRBD1 (6 bases). The ends were cut back, 5 bases at V and 1 base at J, with 14 bases in the middle. This CDR3 is built from 15 residues. Germline CDR1 and CDR2: MNHEY and SVGAGI. CDR3: CASSNPGRGNTEAFF. The CDR3 DNA follows: TGTGCCAGCAGTAACCCCGGCAGGGGGAACACTGAAGCTTTCTTT.

The rearrangement links TRBV19 to TRBJ1-5; a weak D match, TRBD1 (5 bases). Trimming removed 7 bases from V and 3 bases from J, with 13 bases in between. Germline CDR1 is LNHDA and CDR2 is SQIVND (reference sequence). CDR3 size: 14 residues. The CDR3 nucleotides read TGTGCCAGTACCCATCTGGGGGACAATCAGCCCCAGCATTTT. This gives the protein CASTHLGDNQPQHF.

V gene TRBV20-1 combines with J gene TRBJ2-3; D could derive from TRBD1 or TRBD2 (5 bases each). The CDR3 totals 16 residues. V shed 0 bases and J shed 4 bases, with 17 bases lying between them. The V gene's germline CDR1 is DFQATT and CDR2 SNEGSKA (reference sequence). CDR3 DNA sequence: TGCAGTGCTAGAGATTCGCCCGGGGCCGGGGCAGATACGCAGTATTTT. Amino acids: CSARDSPGAGADTQYF.

The chain joins TRBV5-5 to TRBJ2-1; tentatively, D is TRBD2 (7 bases). V was trimmed by 1 base and J by 7 bases, leaving 15 bases between them. Germline lookup yields CDR1 SGHKS and CDR2 YYEKEE (reference sequence). The CDR3 is 15 residues long. This CDR3 reads CASSLFGGGGNEQFF. DNA for the CDR3: TGTGCCAGCAGCTTGTTTGGGGGAGGGGGTAATGAGCAGTTCTTC.

This clonotype was found once. This chain joins TRBV15 and TRBJ1-2; a possible D gene is TRBD1 (5 bases). The CDR3 is 15 amino acids. The V end lost 2 bases, the J end lost 4 bases, and 14 bases lay between the germline ends. Per the germline V gene, CDR1 is LNHNV and CDR2 is YYDKDF (reference sequence). This chain's CDR3 is CATSRSVGAFYGYTF. As DNA, the CDR3 is TGTGCCACCAGCAGATCGGTAGGGGCGTTCTATGGCTACACCTTC.

This clonotype has ten or more counts. For the CDR3, the DNA is TGTGCCATCAGTGAGTTCTTAGGAACCTCCTACGAGCAGTACTTC. It specifies CAISEFLGTSYEQYF. This sequence joins TRBV10-3 and TRBJ2-7, with D uncertain. V was clipped by 1 base and J by 0 bases, with 10 bases between them. The CDR3 loop spans 15 amino acids. Germline loops: CDR1 ENHRY, CDR2 SYGVKD.

There are many counts of this clonotype. The chain uses TRBV18 and TRBJ2-2, with TRBD1 matching 8 bases. The CDR3 contains 17 residues. Germline V gene lookup returns CDR1 KGHSH and CDR2 LQKENI. Germline trimming cut 1 base from V and 4 bases from J; bases unmatched to any gene: 8. Here the CDR3 reads CASSPRNRTGSTGELFF. The CDR3 DNA is TGTGCCAGCTCACCACGAAACAGGACAGGGTCCACCGGGGAGCTGTTTTTT.

The chain has TRBV4-2 and TRBJ2-1; 8 bases match TRBD2. Per the germline V gene, CDR1 is LGHNA and CDR2 is YNFKEQ. This CDR3 has 19 residues. J was trimmed by 1 base and V by 1 base; bases with no gene match: 12. CDR3 in DNA: TGTGCCAGCAGCCAAGCAAACGTCCTTCGCGGGGGGTCCTACAATGAGCAGTTCTTC. Translation: CASSQANVLRGGSYNEQFF.

The chain combines TRBV9 with TRBJ2-2, with D unresolved. This CDR3 region has 14 residues. The ends were cut back, 1 base at V and 2 bases at J, with 6 bases in the middle. Germline lookup yields CDR1 SGDLS and CDR2 YYNGEE. Here the CDR3 DNA reads TGTGCCAGCAGCGTACACATTAACACCGGGGAGCTGTTTTTT. Amino acids: CASSVHINTGELFF.

The chain employs TRBV11-2 and TRBJ2-3; maybe TRBD1 (6 bases). Germline assignment: CDR1 SGHAT and CDR2 FQNNGV. The CDR3 is 16 residues long. The ends were cut back, 5 bases at V and 3 bases at J, with 18 bases in the middle. The CDR3 region is CASSRSYREKTDTQYF. The DNA for the CDR3 is TGTGCCAGCAGCCGTTCATACAGGGAGAAGACAGATACGCAGTATTTT.

Many counts were recorded for this clonotype. The chain combines TRBV20-1 with TRBJ2-2, with D unclear. The CDR3 contains 14 residues. V gave up 6 bases and J gave up 7 bases, with 18 bases separating them. Germline V gene sequence: CDR1 DFQATT, CDR2 SNEGSKA (reference sequence). CDR3 amino acids: CSAHSFGALGELFF. CDR3 sequence (DNA): TGCAGTGCCCATTCTTTTGGCGCGCTCGGGGAGCTGTTTTTT.

This clonotype has only one observation. This rearrangement joins TRBV30 to TRBJ2-4, with a tentative D call TRBD1 (5 bases). Trimming cost V 1 base and J 0 bases, with 7 bases left between them. The germline V gene encodes CDR1 GTSNPN and CDR2 SVGIG (reference sequence). The CDR3 has 14 residues. The CDR3 sequence is CAWSAGKAKNIQYF. CDR3 coding DNA: TGTGCCTGGAGTGCAGGGAAAGCCAAAAACATTCAGTACTTC. The variable domain in full, completed from reference TRBV30 and TRBJ2-4, reads SQTIHQWPATLVQPVGSPLSLECTVEGTSNPNLYWYRQAAGRGLQLLFYSVGIGQISSEVPQNLSASRPQDRQFILSSKKLLLSDSGFYLCAWSAGKAKNIQYFGAGTRLSVL.